Presented here are 26 T cell receptor beta chains from one specimen sequenced in a study of blood T cell repertoires in COVID-19. Sequencing was performed with immunoSEQ multiplex PCR; in TCRdb, only in-frame clones are kept and a portion is missing. The sample has roughly 400,000 clones; around 87% are singletons. The sample comprised peripheral blood. The receptor set was obtained from a woman aged 55-69 years with COVID-19, enrolled during active disease.

This sequence joins TRBV21-1 and TRBJ1-1. TRBV21-1 represents a pseudogene. The CDR3 sequence is 16 residues long. CDR3 region: CASSKEGNRGNTEAFF. The CDR3 nucleotides read TGTGCCAGCAGCAAAGAGGGAAACCGGGGGAACACTGAAGCTTTCTTT.

V gene TRBV5-1 combines with J gene TRBJ1-1, with D possibly being TRBD1 (5 bases). This CDR3 comprises 12 residues. V shed 5 bases and J shed 4 bases, with 9 bases lying between them. The germline CDR1 and CDR2 sequences are SGHRS and YFSETQ. The CDR3 protein is CASSPGGTEAFF. The CDR3 region has the DNA TGCGCCAGCAGTCCGGGGGGCACTGAAGCTTTCTTT.

The chain has TRBV3-1 (or the pseudogene TRBV3-2) and TRBJ1-1; D may be TRBD1 (6 bases). Germline V gene sequence: CDR1 LGHDT, CDR2 YNNKEL (reference sequence). The CDR3 is 13 residues long. Trimming removed 8 bases at V and 9 bases at J, with 19 bases between. Written as DNA, the CDR3 is TGTGCCAGCCTCGCCCGGGGACAAACACAAGCTTTCTTT. This translates into CASLARGQTQAFF.

The CDR3 DNA sequence: TGTGCCTGGATCAATCGGAGACAGTACCTTCAAGGCGGGGAAAATGAGCAGTTCTTC. This sequence encodes CAWINRRQYLQGGENEQFF. The genes are TRBV30 and TRBJ2-1; maybe TRBD2 (6 bases). Trimming cost V 4 bases and J 7 bases, with 32 bases left between them. This CDR3 comprises 19 residues. Germline CDR1 is GTSNPN and CDR2 is SVGIG (reference sequence).

The rearrangement links TRBV2 to TRBJ2-7; no reliable D call. V lost 2 bases and J lost 3, with 11 bases in between. The CDR3 covers 14 residues. Germline assignment: CDR1 SNHLY and CDR2 FYNNEI. CDR3 in DNA: TGTGCCAGCAGTGAACTAACCGGAGTCTACGAGCAGTACTTC. As protein: CASSELTGVYEQYF.

This clone was recorded only once. The chain employs TRBV5-1 and TRBJ1-6, with D maybe TRBD1 (6 bases). The V and J ends lost 0 bases and 0 bases respectively, with 10 bases between them. This CDR3 is 17 amino acids long. Germline V CDR1 and CDR2: SGHRS, YFSETQ. CDR3 in amino acids: CASSLGDRSSYNSPLHF. Here the CDR3 DNA reads TGCGCCAGCAGCTTGGGAGACAGGTCCTCCTATAATTCACCCCTCCACTTT.

This clone came up many times. V gene TRBV4-2 combines with J gene TRBJ1-5; 11 nucleotides agree with TRBD1. Germline loops: CDR1 LGHNA, CDR2 YNFKEQ. J lost 5 bases, V lost 1 base, and 4 bases had no gene match. The CDR3 is made up of 16 amino acids. Written as DNA, the CDR3 is TGTGCCAGCAGCCAAGGTGGGGACAGGGGGGATCAGCCCCAGCATTTT. It is translated as CASSQGGDRGDQPQHF.

The chain uses TRBV28 and TRBJ1-1; 8 bases align to TRBD1. Germline assignment: CDR1 MDHEN and CDR2 SYDVKM. Unmatched junction bases numbered 8, after V lost 3 bases and J lost 5 bases. The CDR3 consists of 15 residues. The CDR3: CASSLQGARLTEAFF. The CDR3 nucleotides read TGTGCCAGCAGTTTGCAGGGGGCGCGCTTGACTGAAGCTTTCTTT.

V gene TRBV5-4 combines with J gene TRBJ2-5, with a tentative D call TRBD2 (5 bases). Germline lookup yields CDR1 SGHNT and CDR2 YYREEE (reference sequence). V was cut by 5 bases and J by 4 bases, with 9 bases left in between. The CDR3 spans 12 residues. CDR3 loop: CASRRGRETQYF. The CDR3 DNA is TGTGCCAGCAGACGGGGAAGAGAGACCCAGTACTTC.

A remark on this clone: Compared with germline, one end of the junction differs, possibly owing to a read error. J is TRBJ1-1 and V is TRBV12-3 or TRBV12-4, with a weak D call TRBD1 (5 bases). The length of the CDR3 is 13 residues. CDR3 nucleotide sequence: TGTGCCAGCACTTCTCCAGGGAACGCTGAAGCTTTCTTT. Protein sequence: CASTSPGNAEAFF.

V usage is TRBV29-1 and J usage is TRBJ2-1, with D uncertain. Germline CDR1 reads SQVTM; CDR2 reads ANQGSEA. This CDR3 is 14 amino acids long. Trimming shortened V by 4 bases and J by 0 bases, and 10 bases separated the two germline ends. Here the CDR3 DNA reads TGCAGCGTTGTCCACCTGAGCTCCTACAATGAGCAGTTCTTC. It yields the protein CSVVHLSSYNEQFF.

The V and J genes are TRBV28 and TRBJ2-7; 8 bases align to TRBD2. V lost 7 bases and J lost 5; bases outside the gene matches: 16. This CDR3 region has 16 residues. Germline lookup yields CDR1 MDHEN and CDR2 SYDVKM. CDR3 sequence: CASMGNEAGGKNEQYF. DNA of the CDR3: TGTGCCAGCATGGGGAACGAGGCGGGGGGCAAGAACGAGCAGTACTTC.

V is TRBV3-1 (or the pseudogene TRBV3-2) and J is TRBJ2-2, with a tentative D call TRBD1 (6 bases). Germline values: CDR1 LGHDT, CDR2 YNNKEL (reference sequence). The V end was cut by 3 bases, the J end by 4 bases, with 12 bases between. The CDR3 has 15 residues. The CDR3 protein is CASSHPIRGTGELFF. The CDR3 nucleotides read TGTGCCAGCAGCCACCCAATCAGGGGCACCGGGGAGCTGTTTTTT.

J is TRBJ1-2 and V is TRBV12-3 or TRBV12-4; D is undetermined. This CDR3 contains 13 residues. The V end lost 3 bases, the J end lost 2 bases, and 7 bases lay between the germline ends. This CDR3 reads CASSFSSNYGYTF. In DNA form, the CDR3 reads TGTGCCAGCAGTTTTTCCTCCAACTATGGCTACACCTTC.

This clone occurred a few times. The V gene is TRBV6-5, the J gene TRBJ2-7; the match to TRBD1 covers 7 bases. The germline V gene has CDR1 MNHEY and CDR2 SVGAGI. This CDR3 is built from 13 residues. The J segment lost 5 bases and the V segment lost 7 bases, leaving 8 bases of the junction unmatched. The CDR3 loop reads CASTPTGSHEQYF. In DNA form, the CDR3 reads TGTGCCAGCACCCCGACAGGGTCCCACGAGCAGTACTTC.

The rearrangement joins TRBV19 to TRBJ1-2, with D possibly being TRBD1 (6 bases). Deletions cut 4 bases from V and 1 base from J, with 10 bases between. This CDR3 has 14 amino acids. Germline V CDR1 and CDR2: LNHDA, SQIVND (reference sequence). Written as DNA, the CDR3 is TGTGCCAGTAGTAGTACGGACAGTAACTATGGCTACACCTTC. Translating it yields CASSSTDSNYGYTF.

This clone was observed a single time. The CDR3: CASSLAPGQGGTDTQYF. CDR3 nucleotides: TGCGCCAGCAGCTTGGCCCCTGGACAGGGAGGGACAGATACGCAGTATTTT. J is TRBJ2-3 and V is TRBV5-1, with D possibly being TRBD1 (8 bases). V gave up 0 bases and J gave up 3 bases, with 17 bases separating them. Germline V gene lookup returns CDR1 SGHRS and CDR2 YFSETQ. This CDR3 has 17 amino acids.

This clone has just one count. This chain uses TRBV6-1 with TRBJ1-5; D not resolved. Per germline, CDR1 MNHNS and CDR2 SASEGT. Trimming stripped 2 bases from V and 3 bases from J, with 5 bases between. The CDR3 loop spans 13 amino acids. This CDR3 reads CASSEFSNQPQHF. CDR3 DNA sequence: TGTGCCAGCAGTGAATTCTCCAATCAGCCCCAGCATTTT.

J is TRBJ1-1 and V is TRBV7-7; 8 nucleotides agree with TRBD1. V was clipped by 5 bases and J by 4 bases; unmatched bases: 6. Germline lookup yields CDR1 SSHAT and CDR2 FNYEAQ (reference sequence). CDR3 length: 14 amino acids. CDR3 sequence reads: CASSPTGESTEAFF. In DNA, the CDR3 is TGTGCCAGCAGCCCGACAGGGGAATCCACTGAAGCTTTCTTT. Full variable domain (outside the CDR3, taken from reference TRBV7-7 and TRBJ1-1): GAGVSQSPRYKVTKRGQDVTLRCDPISSHATLYWYQQALGQGPEFLTYFNYEAQPDKSGLPSDRFSAERPEGSISTLTIQRTEQRDSAMYRCASSPTGESTEAFFGQGTRLTVV.

V gene TRBV28 combines with J gene TRBJ2-3; 9 positions match TRBD2. The CDR3 covers 17 residues. Germline trimming cut 2 bases from V and 4 bases from J; bases unmatched to any gene: 10. Germline values: CDR1 MDHEN, CDR2 SYDVKM. The CDR3 DNA reads TGTGCCAGCAGTTTACTCCAAAGCGGGGGGAGCTCAGATACGCAGTATTTT. It translates to CASSLLQSGGSSDTQYF.

The chain has TRBV6-6 and TRBJ2-2; 8 nucleotides match TRBD1. The germline gives CDR1 MNHNY, CDR2 SVGAGI (reference sequence). Losses at the gene ends were 0 bases for V and 6 bases for J; bases not matched to a gene: 6. The CDR3 covers 16 residues. The CDR3 reads CASSYSMQGASGELFF. As DNA, the CDR3 is TGTGCCAGCAGTTACTCGATGCAGGGGGCGTCCGGGGAGCTGTTTTTT.

V usage is TRBV7-9 and J usage is TRBJ1-5; a weak D match, TRBD1 (5 bases). The germline CDR1 and CDR2 sequences are SEHNR and FQNEAQ (reference sequence). The CDR3 extends over 14 amino acids. V was trimmed by 7 bases and J by 7 bases, leaving 17 bases between them. The CDR3 DNA sequence: TGTGCCAGCACCCAAGCGGGGGGAGACCAGCCCCAGCATTTT. Residues: CASTQAGGDQPQHF.

V and J are TRBV6-6 and TRBJ2-2; unclear D gene. CDR3 size: 15 residues. CDR1 and CDR2 from the germline V gene are MNHNY and SVGAGI (reference sequence). The germline V and J ends were trimmed by 6 bases and 4 bases, with 15 bases remaining between them. CDR3 bases: TGTGCCAGCAGCCTAGGAGTTCCTGGCACCGGGGAGCTGTTTTTT. Translating gives CASSLGVPGTGELFF.

The chain combines TRBV7-8 with TRBJ1-5; TRBD1 matches 7 bases. Germline CDR1 is SGHVS and CDR2 is FQNEAQ. This CDR3 has 16 residues. J lost 0 bases, V lost 3 bases, and 5 bases had no gene match. This CDR3 is CASSFQGVNSNQPQHF. CDR3 DNA sequence: TGTGCCAGCAGCTTTCAGGGGGTTAATAGCAATCAGCCCCAGCATTTT.

The V gene is TRBV25-1, the J gene TRBJ1-2, with 11 bases aligning to TRBD1. The CDR3 contains 18 residues. Losses at the gene ends were 8 bases for V and 0 bases for J; bases not matched to a gene: 14. CDR1 and CDR2 (germline): MGHDK, SYGVNS. The CDR3 loop reads CASRKAGQGGLSNYGYTF. DNA of the CDR3: TGTGCCAGCCGAAAGGCGGGACAGGGGGGTCTCTCTAACTATGGCTACACCTTC.

This chain links TRBV6-6 with TRBJ2-1; 7 nucleotides line up with TRBD1. CDR3 size: 14 residues. The germline V gene has CDR1 MNHNY and CDR2 SVGAGI (reference sequence). Trimming removed 6 bases from V and 2 bases from J; junction bases left unmatched: 4. The CDR3 spells CASREGQAYNEQFF. DNA for the CDR3: TGTGCCAGCAGGGAAGGACAGGCCTACAATGAGCAGTTCTTC.